These 32 T cell receptor beta chains share one sample of origin, sequenced in a study of blood T cell repertoires in COVID-19. Clones were read by immunoSEQ multiplex PCR, and TCRdb kept only the in-frame ones, dropping some. In the table there are fewer than 30,000 clones, around 87% of which are singletons. Sequencing input: peripheral blood. The receptor source for this set is a man aged 50 to 60 with active COVID-19.

The rearrangement links TRBV5-1 to TRBJ1-1, with D unclear. V lost 4 bases and J 10 bases, leaving 11 bases between the germline ends. This CDR3 has 11 amino acids. Germline V gives CDR1 SGHRS, CDR2 YFSETQ. In DNA, the CDR3 is TGCGCCAGCAGCCTTAACGGTGGAGCTTTCTTT. Protein sequence: CASSLNGGAFF. The full variable domain, with the rest looked up from reference TRBV5-1 and TRBJ1-1, is KAGVTQTPRYLIKTRGQQVTLSCSPISGHRSVSWYQQTPGQGLQFLFEYFSETQRNKGNFPGRFSGRQFSNSRSEMNVSTLELGDSALYLCASSLNGGAFFGQGTRLTVV.

The chain joins TRBV6-5 to TRBJ1-1, with 8 bases lining up with TRBD1. V dropped 0 bases and J dropped 3; count of bases not matched to a gene: 6. From germline, CDR1 is MNHEY and CDR2 SVGAGI. The CDR3 sequence is 16 residues long. CDR3 coding DNA: TGTGCCAGCAGTTACTCGACAGGGGTAGGTGACACTGAAGCTTTCTTT. This codes for CASSYSTGVGDTEAFF.

This chain connects TRBV7-9 to TRBJ2-5; TRBD1 matches 9 bases. Germline assignment: CDR1 SEHNR and CDR2 FQNEAQ (reference sequence). The V segment lost 5 bases and the J segment 7 bases; nucleotides outside the gene matches: 11. The CDR3 spans 15 residues. In DNA form, the CDR3 reads TGTGCCAGCAGCGACCGGGACAGGGAATTGGGGACCCAGTACTTC. Its protein product is CASSDRDRELGTQYF.

A single count supports this clone. The chain joins TRBV6-2 or TRBV6-3 to TRBJ2-7, with a weak D call TRBD1 (6 bases). The CDR3 has 16 amino acids. Germline V CDR1 and CDR2: MNHEY, SVGEGT. V lost 6 bases and J lost 0, with 18 bases in between. Written as DNA, the CDR3 is TGTGCCAGCAGCCCTCTTTCATCGACAGGCTCCTACGAGCAGTACTTC. Encoded protein: CASSPLSSTGSYEQYF.

The rearrangement joins TRBV6-6 to TRBJ1-1, with TRBD1 as a possible D gene (6 bases). The germline CDR1 and CDR2 sequences are MNHNY and SVGAGI (reference sequence). V was pared by 5 bases and J by 3 bases, with 22 bases between. This CDR3 has 17 amino acids. The CDR3 loop is CASSQKKRKPGDTEAFF. The CDR3 coding sequence is TGTGCCAGCAGTCAGAAAAAGAGGAAACCAGGGGACACTGAAGCTTTCTTT.

V and J are TRBV18 and TRBJ1-5; 8 positions match TRBD1. Germline CDR1 reads KGHSH; CDR2 reads LQKENI. The CDR3 consists of 13 residues. V lost 6 bases, J lost 7 bases, and 5 bases stayed unmatched. CDR3 sequence reads: CASSTGVEQPQHF. The CDR3 nucleotides are TGTGCCAGCTCGACAGGGGTGGAACAGCCCCAGCATTTT.

The rearrangement joins TRBV10-1 to TRBJ1-1, with D perhaps TRBD1 (5 bases). V was clipped by 2 bases and J by 4 bases, with 11 bases between them. This CDR3 comprises 14 residues. The germline V gene has CDR1 WNHNN and CDR2 SYGVQD (reference sequence). In nucleotides, the CDR3 is TGCGCCAGCAGTGAGGGTGGGGCTGGCACTGAAGCTTTCTTT. Its translation: CASSEGGAGTEAFF.

The chain employs TRBV24-1 and TRBJ2-1; 8 bases match TRBD2. The length of the CDR3 is 12 residues. V lost 7 bases, J lost 10 bases, and 5 bases stayed unmatched. Looked up from germline, CDR1 is KGHDR and CDR2 is SFDVKD. CDR3 sequence: CATRSGGQEQFF. The DNA for the CDR3 is TGTGCCACCAGGAGCGGGGGACAAGAGCAGTTCTTC.

This clone has just one count. The chain recombines TRBV11-3 with TRBJ2-5; tentative D call: TRBD2 (6 bases). CDR3 size: 14 residues. Trimming took 5 bases from V and 2 from J, leaving 12 bases between them. The V gene's germline CDR1 is SGHNT and CDR2 YENEEA. CDR3 sequence reads: CASSVTSSQETQYF. DNA of the CDR3: TGTGCCAGCAGCGTGACTAGTAGTCAAGAGACCCAGTACTTC.

V gene TRBV19 combines with J gene TRBJ1-2; D ambiguous. CDR3 length: 20 residues. CDR1 and CDR2 (germline): LNHDA, SQIVND (reference sequence). Trimming pared 0 bases from V and 6 bases from J, leaving 29 bases between. The DNA for the CDR3 is TGTGCCAGTAGTATAGATCTATTTCAGGACTACGGGGTTAGATTGGATGGCTACACCTTC. Translating gives CASSIDLFQDYGVRLDGYTF.

The V and J genes are TRBV3-1 (or the pseudogene TRBV3-2) and TRBJ1-2; weak D call: TRBD1 (6 bases). CDR1 and CDR2 from the germline V gene are LGHDT and YNNKEL (reference sequence). CDR3 length equals 14 residues. V was cut by 4 bases and J by 0 bases, with 9 bases left in between. The CDR3 loop is CASSPDRANYGYTF. The CDR3 bases are TGTGCCAGCAGCCCGGACAGAGCTAACTATGGCTACACCTTC.

This chain uses TRBV11-3 with TRBJ2-3; D might be TRBD2 (6 bases). Per the germline V gene, CDR1 is SGHNT and CDR2 is YENEEA. The CDR3 contains 16 residues. The V end lost 4 bases, the J end lost 4 bases, and 18 bases lay between the germline ends. CDR3 region: CASSSMGGVGADTQYF. The CDR3 coding sequence is TGTGCCAGCAGCTCCATGGGGGGAGTAGGCGCAGATACGCAGTATTTT.

V gene TRBV7-2 combines with J gene TRBJ2-3; D might be TRBD1 (5 bases). The CDR3 consists of 16 residues. V was clipped by 1 base and J by 5 bases, with 16 bases between them. Germline V lookup: CDR1 SGHTA, CDR2 FQGNSA. CDR3 amino acids: CASSLGSGYLIDTQYF. The DNA for the CDR3 is TGTGCCAGCAGCTTAGGGTCAGGGTATTTAATAGATACGCAGTATTTT.

J is TRBJ2-6 and V is TRBV29-1, with TRBD1 as a possible D gene (7 bases). The V end was cut by 3 bases, the J end by 2 bases, with 8 bases between. The V gene's germline CDR1 is SQVTM and CDR2 ANQGSEA. The length of the CDR3 is 14 residues. CDR3 sequence reads: CSVDRGAGANVLTF. Written as DNA, the CDR3 is TGCAGCGTTGACAGGGGGGCTGGGGCCAACGTCCTGACTTTC.

The chain carries TRBV28 and TRBJ2-4, with D unresolved. Germline V lookup: CDR1 MDHEN, CDR2 SYDVKM. There are 15 residues in the CDR3. V was shortened by 4 bases and J by 0 bases, with 10 bases between the two germline ends. CDR3 sequence: CASSSQRLAKNIQYF. CDR3 DNA: TGTGCCAGCAGTTCACAGAGATTAGCCAAAAACATTCAGTACTTC.

The V and J genes are TRBV30 and TRBJ1-2; D gene unclear. Germline V gene data show CDR1 as GTSNPN and CDR2 as SVGIG (reference sequence). V was pared by 1 base and J by 7 bases, with 13 bases between. This CDR3 is built from 13 residues. The CDR3 reads CAWSASTTGGYTF. Here the CDR3 DNA reads TGTGCCTGGAGTGCGTCTACGACGGGTGGCTACACCTTC. The full variable domain, with the rest looked up from reference TRBV30 and TRBJ1-2, is SQTIHQWPATLVQPVGSPLSLECTVEGTSNPNLYWYRQAAGRGLQLLFYSVGIGQISSEVPQNLSASRPQDRQFILSSKKLLLSDSGFYLCAWSASTTGGYTFGSGTRLTVV.

The chain has TRBV14 and TRBJ2-5; D remains unclear. The CDR3 is 18 residues long. With 1 base removed from V and 4 bases from J, the gap between germline ends came to 22 bases. Germline-derived CDR1 and CDR2 are SGHDN and FVKESK. The CDR3 loop reads CASSQVWLVPGFRETQYF. The CDR3, as DNA: TGTGCCAGCAGCCAAGTCTGGCTAGTCCCCGGATTTCGAGAGACCCAGTACTTC.

The gene calls are TRBV6-5 and TRBJ1-3; no firm D call. V lost 6 bases to trimming and J lost 0 bases, with 9 bases between them. Germline V gene data show CDR1 as MNHEY and CDR2 as SVGAGI. The CDR3 consists of 14 residues. This chain's CDR3 is CASRRLSSGNTIYF. DNA of the CDR3: TGTGCCAGCAGGCGCTTGAGCTCTGGAAACACCATATATTTT.

The count of this clone is one. The rearrangement joins TRBV5-1 to TRBJ1-4; tentative D call: TRBD1 (6 bases). This CDR3 is built from 14 residues. The germline V gene encodes CDR1 SGHRS and CDR2 YFSETQ. V dropped 4 bases and J dropped 7 bases, with 14 bases sitting between them. CDR3 protein: CASSPGGGPEKLFF. CDR3 DNA sequence: TGCGCCAGCAGCCCTGGCGGGGGCCCTGAAAAACTGTTTTTT.

CDR3 in amino acids: CASSLQATNTEAFF. CDR3 DNA sequence: TGTGCCAGCTCACTTCAGGCCACGAACACTGAAGCTTTCTTT. V gene TRBV18 combines with J gene TRBJ1-1, with unresolved D. The CDR3 is 14 amino acids. Germline values: CDR1 KGHSH, CDR2 LQKENI. V lost 4 bases and J lost 1, with 10 bases in between.

The V call is TRBV28, the J call TRBJ2-7; D perhaps matches TRBD1 (6 bases). The ends were cut back, 4 bases at V and 5 bases at J, with 15 bases in the middle. There are 14 residues in the CDR3. CDR1 MDHEN and CDR2 SYDVKM come from the germline V gene. CDR3 sequence (DNA): TGTGCCAGCAGTTCCCAGGGGCTCCGCCACGAGCAGTACTTC. Protein sequence: CASSSQGLRHEQYF.

The chain is built from TRBV6-6 and TRBJ1-2, with D possibly being TRBD1 (6 bases). Germline V gene data show CDR1 as MNHNY and CDR2 as SVGAGI (reference sequence). V was pared by 7 bases and J by 7 bases, with 13 bases between. This CDR3 region has 12 residues. The CDR3 DNA sequence: TGTGCCAGCACAGCAGGGGCGGCTGGCTACACCTTC. Its protein is CASTAGAAGYTF.

The V gene is TRBV3-1 (or the pseudogene TRBV3-2), the J gene TRBJ1-6; D not certain. The V gene lost 3 bases and the J gene lost 14 bases, with 17 bases spanning the gap. Germline V gene lookup returns CDR1 LGHDT and CDR2 YNNKEL (reference sequence). The CDR3 loop spans 14 amino acids. CDR3 nucleotides: TGTGCCAGCAGCCAGGGCAGCTCCTCTTTGGCCCTCCACTTT. Protein sequence: CASSQGSSSLALHF.

The chain carries TRBV6-5 and TRBJ2-3; 7 bases align to TRBD2. CDR1 and CDR2 from the germline V gene are MNHEY and SVGAGI. CDR3 length equals 15 residues. The junction had 6 bases not matched to a gene; V was cut back by 6 bases and J by 0 bases. In DNA form, the CDR3 reads TGTGCCAGCAGGTATACTAGCGATAGCACAGATACGCAGTATTTT. Protein product: CASRYTSDSTDTQYF.

The V call is TRBV10-1, the J call TRBJ2-3, with 11 bases fitting TRBD2. The CDR3 loop spans 16 amino acids. Germline V lookup: CDR1 WNHNN, CDR2 SYGVQD (reference sequence). After removal of 5 bases from V and 8 bases from J, the junction contained 12 bases not matched to a gene. CDR3 loop: CASSTTTSGVGGTQYF. As DNA, the CDR3 is TGCGCCAGCAGTACGACGACTAGCGGGGTGGGGGGTACGCAGTATTTT.

J is TRBJ2-5 and V is TRBV6-5; no clear D gene. The CDR3 consists of 14 residues. Per germline, CDR1 MNHEY and CDR2 SVGAGI. The ends were cut back, 1 base at V and 2 bases at J, with 8 bases in the middle. This CDR3 is CASSYFDSQETQYF. The CDR3, as DNA: TGTGCCAGCAGTTACTTTGACTCGCAAGAGACCCAGTACTTC.

The chain uses TRBV19 and TRBJ2-4; 8 bases line up with TRBD1. Unmatched junction bases numbered 8, after V lost 0 bases and J lost 1 base. Germline V gives CDR1 LNHDA, CDR2 SQIVND (reference sequence). The CDR3 contains 18 residues. In nucleotides, the CDR3 is TGTGCCAGTAGTATAGATAGGCAGGGGGCGGTTGCCAAAAACATTCAGTACTTC. It translates to CASSIDRQGAVAKNIQYF.

CDR3: CASSLSGRPETQYF. In DNA form, the CDR3 reads TGTGCCAGCAGCCTTAGCGGGAGACCCGAGACCCAGTACTTC. The chain joins TRBV14 to TRBJ2-5; 9 bases are shared with TRBD2. The V gene end was trimmed by 4 bases and the J gene end by 5 bases; junction bases not matched to a gene: 5. The CDR3 covers 14 residues. Germline CDR1 and CDR2: SGHDN and FVKESK. Using reference TRBV14 and TRBJ2-5 for the parts outside the CDR3, the full variable domain is EAGVTQFPSHSVIEKGQTVTLRCDPISGHDNLYWYRRVMGKEIKFLLHFVKESKQDESGMPNNRFLAERTGGTYSTLKVQPAELEDSGVYFCASSLSGRPETQYFGPGTRLLVL.

The sample holds one count of this clone. The chain couples TRBV7-6 to TRBJ2-2, with a possible D match to TRBD1 (7 bases). The CDR3 consists of 18 residues. Germline V lookup: CDR1 SGHVS, CDR2 FNYEAQ. Between the trimmed V and J ends, which lost 1 base and 4 bases, there was a span of 19 bases. CDR3 residues: CASSLESGGHRGTGELFF. CDR3 nucleotide sequence: TGTGCCAGCAGCTTAGAGTCCGGAGGGCACAGGGGCACCGGGGAGCTGTTTTTT.

The J gene is TRBJ2-7, the V gene TRBV6-5; D unclear. Germline lookup yields CDR1 MNHEY and CDR2 SVGAGI. V was pared by 5 bases and J by 4 bases, with 18 bases between. The CDR3 is 15 amino acids. The CDR3 is CASSKTLGVRYEQYF. CDR3 nucleotide sequence: TGTGCCAGCAGTAAAACCCTCGGTGTGCGATACGAGCAGTACTTC.

The chain joins TRBV11-2 to TRBJ2-7; D is undetermined. This CDR3 has 17 amino acids. The V gene's germline CDR1 is SGHAT and CDR2 FQNNGV. Trimming removed 1 base from V and 3 bases from J, with 19 bases in between. This CDR3 reads CASSLGAVVETDYEQYF. In DNA, the CDR3 is TGTGCCAGCAGCTTAGGGGCCGTTGTTGAAACCGACTACGAGCAGTACTTC.

Details on this clone: Other DNA sequences of this sample code for an identical CDR3. The rearrangement uses TRBV27 and TRBJ1-2; D may be TRBD1 (5 bases). Trimming removed 2 bases from V and 0 bases from J, with 10 bases in between. Germline V gene data show CDR1 as MNHEY and CDR2 as SMNVEV (reference sequence). The CDR3 has 15 residues. The CDR3 is CASSLRQTANYGYTF. DNA for the CDR3: TGTGCCAGCAGTTTACGACAGACAGCTAACTATGGCTACACCTTC.